Listed here are 10 T cell receptor beta chains from one sample, sequenced in a study of glioma-infiltrating T cells. Amplification of TCR alpha and beta CDR3 regions from RNA used iRepertoire nested multiplex PCR. In TCRdb, the multiplex PCR reads were re-called with MiXCR into one record per CDR3 protein. The table records around 140,000 distinct CDR3 sequences, roughly two fifths of them present only once. Sequenced material: glioma tissue, nonneoplastic brain tissue, or PBMCs (not recorded which). These TCRs come from a human donor with low-grade glioma or glioblastoma, undergoing nonglioma brain surgery, or in good health (not recorded which).

This clonotype was seen a single time. V gene TRBV18 combines with J gene TRBJ2-7; D might be TRBD1 (6 bases). The CDR3 runs to 12 residues. Trimming removed 6 bases at V and 5 bases at J, with 11 bases between. Germline CDR1 KGHSH, CDR2 LQKENI. This CDR3 is CASSQNRDEQYF. CDR3 DNA: TGTGCCAGCTCGCAAAACAGGGACGAGCAGTACTTC.

This rearrangement joins TRBV11-2 to TRBJ2-3; tentatively, D is TRBD1 (5 bases). Germline V gene lookup returns CDR1 SGHAT and CDR2 FQNNGV. This CDR3 has 16 amino acids. V lost 3 bases to trimming and J lost 0 bases, with 13 bases between them. CDR3 nucleotide sequence: TGTGCCAGCAGCTTGAGGCAGGGTACTAGCACAGATACGCAGTATTTT. This translates into CASSLRQGTSTDTQYF.

The chain combines TRBV28 with TRBJ1-5; D is possibly TRBD1 (5 bases). V was shortened by 4 bases and J by 2 bases, with 15 bases between the two germline ends. CDR3 length: 16 residues. CDR1 and CDR2 from the germline V gene are MDHEN and SYDVKM. The CDR3 DNA sequence: TGTGCCAGCAGTTCAGCAGGGAGAGGGGGCAATCAGCCCCAGCATTTT. It is translated as CASSSAGRGGNQPQHF.

This clonotype was recorded a few times. The chain links TRBV6-2 or TRBV6-3 to TRBJ1-5; weak D call: TRBD1 (6 bases). The CDR3 runs to 13 residues. The V and J ends lost 8 bases and 2 bases respectively, with 10 bases between them. Germline assignment: CDR1 MNHEY and CDR2 SVGEGT. CDR3 sequence: CASQGLGNQPQHF. As DNA, the CDR3 is TGTGCCAGCCAGGGGCTGGGCAATCAGCCCCAGCATTTT.

This clonotype was seen only a few times. V is TRBV7-2 and J is TRBJ2-3, with a tentative D call TRBD2 (6 bases). The CDR3 runs 14 residues. V dropped 5 bases and J dropped 2 bases, with 11 bases sitting between them. The germline V gene has CDR1 SGHTA and CDR2 FQGNSA. The CDR3 sequence: CASSRDSYTDTQYF. The CDR3 DNA follows: TGTGCCAGCAGCAGGGACTCCTACACAGATACGCAGTATTTT.

CDR3 in DNA: TGTGCCAGCAGCTTGGCCGACAGGTTCCAAGAGACCCAGTACTTC. Residues: CASSLADRFQETQYF. The genes are TRBV6-1 and TRBJ2-5; possibly TRBD1 for D (6 bases). This CDR3 has 15 amino acids. The V gene's germline CDR1 is MNHNS and CDR2 SASEGT. The V gene lost 6 bases and the J gene lost 1 base, with 15 bases spanning the gap.

The gene calls are TRBV20-1 and TRBJ2-3; D possibly matches TRBD1 or TRBD2 (7 bases each). Germline CDR1 is DFQATT and CDR2 is SNEGSKA (reference sequence). The CDR3 extends over 15 amino acids. V lost 4 bases to trimming and J lost 0 bases, with 14 bases between them. The CDR3 loop reads CSATAGGDSTDTQYF. The CDR3 nucleotides are TGCAGTGCTACGGCAGGGGGGGATAGCACAGATACGCAGTATTTT.

V and J are TRBV6-1 and TRBJ2-2, with D unclear. CDR3 length equals 13 residues. Trimming took off 5 bases at V and 2 bases at J, with 6 bases between the two ends. From germline, CDR1 is MNHNS and CDR2 SASEGT. CDR3 nucleotide sequence: TGTGCCAGCAGTCCGCTAAACACCGGGGAGCTGTTTTTT. This codes for CASSPLNTGELFF.

The chain has TRBV7-2 and TRBJ1-1, with D uncertain. V was shortened by 2 bases and J by 4 bases, with 8 bases between the two germline ends. Germline V gives CDR1 SGHTA, CDR2 FQGNSA. The CDR3 length is 13 residues. Written as DNA, the CDR3 is TGTGCCAGCAGCTTATTCGGTGGCACTGAAGCTTTCTTT. This sequence encodes CASSLFGGTEAFF.

In its sample, this clonotype was seen a few times. The V gene is TRBV6-1, the J gene TRBJ1-2; TRBD1 agrees at 7 bases. The CDR3 is 12 residues long. V shed 6 bases and J 5 bases; nucleotides not matched to a gene: 3. The V gene's germline CDR1 is MNHNS and CDR2 SASEGT. The CDR3 coding sequence is TGTGCCAGCAGGGAACAGGGGTATGGCTACACCTTC. Its translation: CASREQGYGYTF.